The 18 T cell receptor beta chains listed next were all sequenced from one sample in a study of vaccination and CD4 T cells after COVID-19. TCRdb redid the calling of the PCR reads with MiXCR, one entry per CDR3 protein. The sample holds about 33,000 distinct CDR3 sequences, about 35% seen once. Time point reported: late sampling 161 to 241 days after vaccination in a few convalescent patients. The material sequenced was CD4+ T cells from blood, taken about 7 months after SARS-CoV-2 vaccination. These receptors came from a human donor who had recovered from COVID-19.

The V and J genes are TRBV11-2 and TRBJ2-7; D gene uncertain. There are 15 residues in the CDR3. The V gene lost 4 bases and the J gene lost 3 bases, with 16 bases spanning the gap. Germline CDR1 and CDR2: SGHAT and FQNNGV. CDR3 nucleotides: TGTGCCAGCAGCTCAGAGGCAGGCCGGTACTACGAGCAGTACTTC. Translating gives CASSSEAGRYYEQYF.

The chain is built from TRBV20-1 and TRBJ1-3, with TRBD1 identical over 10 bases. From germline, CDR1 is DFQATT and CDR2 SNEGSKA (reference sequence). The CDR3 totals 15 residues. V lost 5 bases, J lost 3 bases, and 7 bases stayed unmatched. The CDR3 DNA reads TGCAGTGCTGAAGTCCGGGACAGGGGTGGAAACACCATATATTTT. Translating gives CSAEVRDRGGNTIYF.

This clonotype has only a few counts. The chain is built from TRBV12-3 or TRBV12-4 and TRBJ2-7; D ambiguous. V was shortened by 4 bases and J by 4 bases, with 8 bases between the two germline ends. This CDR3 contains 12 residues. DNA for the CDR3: TGTGCCAGCAGTTCGATTAGGTACGAGCAGTACTTC. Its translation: CASSSIRYEQYF.

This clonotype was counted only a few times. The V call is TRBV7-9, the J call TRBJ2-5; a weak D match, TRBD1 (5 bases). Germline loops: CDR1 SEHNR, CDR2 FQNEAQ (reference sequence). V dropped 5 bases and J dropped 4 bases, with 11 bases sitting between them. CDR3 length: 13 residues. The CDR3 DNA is TGTGCCAGCAGCAGAACAGGAAGAGAGACCCAGTACTTC. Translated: CASSRTGRETQYF.

This CDR3 is CSVSSAPGLAGGYYEQFF. CDR3 bases: TGCAGCGTAAGCTCGGCCCCGGGACTAGCGGGAGGGTACTATGAGCAGTTCTTC. The V gene is TRBV29-1, the J gene TRBJ2-1; 16 bases align to TRBD2. The CDR3 covers 18 residues. V lost 6 bases, J lost 8 bases, and 16 bases stayed unmatched. In germline, CDR1 is SQVTM, CDR2 ANQGSEA.

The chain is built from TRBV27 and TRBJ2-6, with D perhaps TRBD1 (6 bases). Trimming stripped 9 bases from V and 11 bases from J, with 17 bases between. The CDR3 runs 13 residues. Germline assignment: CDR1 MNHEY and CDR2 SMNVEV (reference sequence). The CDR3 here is CASRRGISDVLTF. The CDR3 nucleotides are TGTGCCAGTAGAAGGGGGATCTCGGACGTCCTGACTTTC.

DNA of the CDR3: TGTGCCAGTGGGGACAGATACACTGAAGCTTTCTTT. Residues: CASGDRYTEAFF. The chain combines TRBV19 with TRBJ1-1, with 7 bases identical to TRBD1. The V gene's germline CDR1 is LNHDA and CDR2 SQIVND (reference sequence). This CDR3 has 12 residues. The junction had 3 bases not matched to a gene; V was cut back by 8 bases and J by 3 bases.

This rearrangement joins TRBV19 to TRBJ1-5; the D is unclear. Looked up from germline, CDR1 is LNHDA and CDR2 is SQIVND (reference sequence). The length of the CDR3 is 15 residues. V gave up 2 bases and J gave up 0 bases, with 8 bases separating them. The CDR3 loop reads CASSIFGNSNQPQHF. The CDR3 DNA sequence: TGTGCCAGTAGTATATTCGGGAATAGCAATCAGCCCCAGCATTTT.

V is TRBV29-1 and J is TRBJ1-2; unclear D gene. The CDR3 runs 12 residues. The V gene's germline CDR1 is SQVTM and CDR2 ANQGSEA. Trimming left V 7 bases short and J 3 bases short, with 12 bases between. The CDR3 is CSATASDYGYTF. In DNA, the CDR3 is TGCAGCGCGACCGCCTCCGACTATGGCTACACCTTC. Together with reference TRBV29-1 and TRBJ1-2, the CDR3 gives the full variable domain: SAVISQKPSRDICQRGTSLTIQCQVDSQVTMMFWYRQQPGQSLTLIATANQGSEATYESGFVIDKFPISRPNLTFSTLTVSNMSPEDSSIYLCSATASDYGYTFGSGTRLTVV.

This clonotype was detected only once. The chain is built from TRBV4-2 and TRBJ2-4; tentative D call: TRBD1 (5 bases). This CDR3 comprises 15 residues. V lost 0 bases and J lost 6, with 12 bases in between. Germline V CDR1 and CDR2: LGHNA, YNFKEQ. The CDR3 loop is CASSQEEGVVNIQYF. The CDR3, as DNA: TGTGCCAGCAGCCAAGAAGAAGGGGTCGTAAACATTCAGTACTTC.

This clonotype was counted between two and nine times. Here the CDR3 DNA reads TGTGCCAGCAGTTACTCCGCGGGACAGGGAACCACCGGGGAGCTGTTTTTT. This translates into CASSYSAGQGTTGELFF. The chain has TRBV6-5 and TRBJ2-2; 9 bases map to TRBD1. V trimming: 0 bases; J trimming: 4 bases; junction bases outside the gene matches: 6. The germline gives CDR1 MNHEY, CDR2 SVGAGI. The CDR3 sequence is 17 residues long.

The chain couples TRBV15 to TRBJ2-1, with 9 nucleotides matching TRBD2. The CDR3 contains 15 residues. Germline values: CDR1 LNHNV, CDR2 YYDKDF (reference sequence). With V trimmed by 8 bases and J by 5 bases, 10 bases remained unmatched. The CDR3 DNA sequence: TGTGCCACCGGTAGAATGGCGGGAGGGGACAATGAGCAGTTCTTC. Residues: CATGRMAGGDNEQFF.

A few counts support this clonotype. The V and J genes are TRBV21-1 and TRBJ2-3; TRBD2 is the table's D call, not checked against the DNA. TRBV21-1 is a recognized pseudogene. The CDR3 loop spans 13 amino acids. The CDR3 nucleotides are TGTGCCAGCAGCACGAAGCTAGCGGATACGCAGTATTTT. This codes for CASSTKLADTQYF.

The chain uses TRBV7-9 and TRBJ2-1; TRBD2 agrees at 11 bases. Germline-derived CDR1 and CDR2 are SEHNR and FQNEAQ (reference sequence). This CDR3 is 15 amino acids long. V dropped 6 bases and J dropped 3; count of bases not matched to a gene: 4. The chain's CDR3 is CASRSTSGDYNEQFF. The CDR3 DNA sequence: TGTGCCAGCAGATCGACTAGCGGGGACTACAATGAGCAGTTCTTC.

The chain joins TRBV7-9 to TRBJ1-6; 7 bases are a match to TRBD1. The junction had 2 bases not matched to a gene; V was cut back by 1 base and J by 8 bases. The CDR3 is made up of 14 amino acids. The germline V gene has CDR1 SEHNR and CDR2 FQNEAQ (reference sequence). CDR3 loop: CASSLEDRYSPLHF. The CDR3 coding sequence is TGTGCCAGCAGCTTAGAGGACAGGTATTCACCCCTCCACTTT.

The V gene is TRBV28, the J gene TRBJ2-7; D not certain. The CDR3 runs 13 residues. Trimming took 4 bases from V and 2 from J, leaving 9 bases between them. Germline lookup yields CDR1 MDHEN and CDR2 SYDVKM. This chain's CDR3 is CASSYTGPYEQYF. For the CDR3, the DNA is TGTGCCAGCAGTTATACGGGCCCCTACGAGCAGTACTTC.

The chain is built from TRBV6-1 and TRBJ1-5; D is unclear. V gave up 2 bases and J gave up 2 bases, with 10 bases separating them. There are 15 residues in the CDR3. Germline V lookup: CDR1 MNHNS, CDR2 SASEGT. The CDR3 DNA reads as TGTGCCAGCAGTGAATTCTGGGCAGGCAATCAGCCCCAGCATTTT. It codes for CASSEFWAGNQPQHF.

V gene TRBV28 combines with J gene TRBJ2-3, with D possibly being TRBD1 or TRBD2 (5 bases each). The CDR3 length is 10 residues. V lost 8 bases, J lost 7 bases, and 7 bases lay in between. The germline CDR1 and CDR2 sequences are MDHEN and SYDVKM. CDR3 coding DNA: TGTGCCAGCGAGGGACATACGCAGTATTTT. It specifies CASEGHTQYF.